This T cell receptor (beta chain) was recovered during a study of blood T cell repertoires in COVID-19. Study in general: Samples of COVID-19 (acute and convalescent) were obtained from the United States, Italy and Spain. In each case, the material was cDNA or gDNA derived from T cells, B-cell-depleted T cells, or PBMCs.

Only a few counts were recorded for this clone. V dropped 5 bases and J dropped 4; count of bases not matched to a gene: 4. Germline V lookup: CDR1 SGHAT, CDR2 FQNNGV. The CDR3 consists of 14 residues. Per the authors' pipeline: Amplified reference gene primers provided the basis for estimating nucleated cell counts. Produced via immunoSEQ multiplex PCR; TCRdb's table is partial and in-frame only. Clonal size and the V and J genes are those of that table, whereas D and trimming came from the DNA. The table lists 130,000 or so clones, roughly 89% of them singletons. The rearrangement uses TRBV11-2 and TRBJ1-4; 7 bases are shared with TRBD1. This TCR was recovered from a man in his fifties with active or convalescent COVID-19. What was sequenced was peripheral blood. The CDR3 loop reads CASSQGGDNEKLFF. The CDR3 DNA reads TGTGCCAGCAGCCAGGGGGGTGATAATGAAAAACTGTTTTTT.